The clone carrying this TCR beta chain was recorded once. Clones were sequenced by immunoSEQ multiplex PCR, and TCRdb holds only the in-frame ones, with some missing. The repertoire includes about 160,000 clones, 79% of them detected once, and 8.1% sits in the top ten. The record originates from a study of blood T cell repertoires in COVID-19. Overall study context: Italy, Spain and the United States were the sources of the convalescent and acute COVID-19 samples. The analysed material was cDNA or gDNA that came from T cells, B-cell-depleted T cells, or PBMCs.

Germline CDR1 MDHEN, CDR2 SYDVKM. This CDR3 spans 13 amino acids. V was trimmed by 4 bases and J by 12 bases, leaving 16 bases between them. This chain links TRBV28 with TRBJ1-5; D not resolved. The material sequenced was peripheral blood. The sequence came from a woman aged 55-70 years with COVID-19, enrolled during active disease. The DNA of the CDR3 is TGTGCCAGCAGTTCCCCCCCGGGATTTGGCCAGCATTTT. It codes for CASSSPPGFGQHF.